These 10 T cell receptor beta chains were all obtained from the same sample, sequenced in a study of control samples from healthy donors and cancer patients. Assay used: immunoSEQ multiplex PCR; TCRdb lists only in-frame clones, some missing. The repertoire includes 130,000 to 150,000 clones, about nine tenths of them detected once, and approximately 8.6% sits in the top ten. Sample: blood. The receptors shown here come from a woman aged 25 to 45 in good health.

The V and J genes are TRBV27 and TRBJ1-6; no definite D call. The CDR3 runs 15 residues. V gave up 4 bases and J gave up 7 bases, with 14 bases separating them. Germline assignment: CDR1 MNHEY and CDR2 SMNVEV (reference sequence). The DNA of the CDR3 is TGTGCCAGCAGTTCCTTACAGCGGTCGAATTCACCCCTCCACTTT. The encoded protein is CASSSLQRSNSPLHF.

V gene TRBV7-2 combines with J gene TRBJ2-5; TRBD2 agrees at 7 bases. Germline V gene lookup returns CDR1 SGHTA and CDR2 FQGNSA. V lost 1 base to trimming and J lost 2 bases; unmatched junction nucleotides: 7. The CDR3 is 16 amino acids. The CDR3 bases are TGTGCCAGCAGCTTAGTAGTGTGGGGGGGTCAAGAGACCCAGTACTTC. Residues: CASSLVVWGGQETQYF.

This clone was seen a handful of times. The chain recombines TRBV5-6 with TRBJ2-2; unclear D gene. The CDR3 totals 16 residues. Germline lookup yields CDR1 SGHDT and CDR2 YYEEEE. V lost 7 bases, J lost 0 bases, and 16 bases lay in between. This CDR3 reads CASSQSGIPNTGELFF. The CDR3 coding sequence is TGTGCCAGCTCCCAGTCGGGCATCCCGAACACCGGGGAGCTGTTTTTT. Full variable domain (outside the CDR3, taken from reference TRBV5-6 and TRBJ2-2): DAGVTQSPTHLIKTRGQQVTLRCSPKSGHDTVSWYQQALGQGPQFIFQYYEEEERQRGNFPDRFSGHQFPNYSSELNVNALLLGDSALYLCASSQSGIPNTGELFFGEGSRLTVL.

This chain joins TRBV12-5 and TRBJ1-3; D uncertain. The germline gives CDR1 LGHNT, CDR2 FRNRAP. This CDR3 has 14 residues. Trimming took 6 bases from V and 0 from J, leaving 9 bases between them. The CDR3 bases are TGTGCTAGTGGATCGGGAAACTCTGGAAACACCATATATTTT. It translates to CASGSGNSGNTIYF.

The chain has TRBV28 and TRBJ1-4; D might be TRBD1 (5 bases). V shed 3 bases and J shed 4 bases, with 12 bases lying between them. Germline CDR1 and CDR2: MDHEN and SYDVKM. This CDR3 is 15 amino acids long. The CDR3 here is CASSFGGTGNEKLFF. CDR3 coding DNA: TGTGCCAGCAGTTTTGGGGGGACCGGTAATGAAAAACTGTTTTTT.

The chain recombines TRBV5-1 with TRBJ2-3; D call uncertain. The CDR3 is 14 residues long. Trimming took off 0 bases at V and 2 bases at J, with 7 bases between the two ends. Looked up from germline, CDR1 is SGHRS and CDR2 is YFSETQ. The CDR3 DNA is TGCGCCAGCAGCTTGGCGGTCAACACAGATACGCAGTATTTT. This sequence encodes CASSLAVNTDTQYF.

The chain recombines TRBV14 with TRBJ2-7, with D possibly matching TRBD2 (5 bases). With 4 bases removed from V and 5 bases from J, the gap between germline ends came to 18 bases. CDR1 SGHDN and CDR2 FVKESK come from the germline V gene. CDR3 size: 15 residues. DNA of the CDR3: TGTGCCAGCAGCCTCTCACTAGACGCCGGCGACGAGCAGTACTTC. Amino acids: CASSLSLDAGDEQYF.

The V gene is TRBV5-4, the J gene TRBJ1-4; 8 bases are shared with TRBD1. V lost 2 bases to trimming and J lost 7 bases; unmatched junction nucleotides: 10. CDR3 size: 16 residues. Germline CDR1 is SGHNT and CDR2 is YYREEE (reference sequence). CDR3 DNA sequence: TGTGCCAGCAGCTTCCCCCAGGGGGCTGGGGTTGAAAAACTGTTTTTT. This codes for CASSFPQGAGVEKLFF.

The chain is built from TRBV4-1 and TRBJ2-1; a weak D match, TRBD1 (6 bases). The V end was cut by 0 bases, the J end by 3 bases, with 21 bases between. Per germline, CDR1 MGHRA and CDR2 YSYEKL. The CDR3 has 19 residues. The CDR3 DNA reads as TGCGCCAGCAGCCAAGATGGTGGCCACAGGGCCACTAACTACAATGAGCAGTTCTTC. It codes for CASSQDGGHRATNYNEQFF.

The rearrangement uses TRBV7-9 and TRBJ2-5; D is possibly TRBD1 (6 bases). V was pared by 6 bases and J by 3 bases, with 23 bases between. Germline V gene lookup returns CDR1 SEHNR and CDR2 FQNEAQ (reference sequence). The CDR3 contains 17 residues. CDR3 residues: CASRPTWGKTGKETQYF. CDR3 DNA sequence: TGTGCCAGCAGACCTACGTGGGGAAAGACAGGAAAAGAGACCCAGTACTTC. Filled out from reference TRBV7-9 and TRBJ2-5, the complete variable domain reads DTGVSQNPRHKITKRGQNVTFRCDPISEHNRLYWYRQTLGQGPEFLTYFQNEAQLEKSRLLSDRFSAERPKGSFSTLEIQRTEQGDSAMYLCASRPTWGKTGKETQYFGPGTRLLVL.